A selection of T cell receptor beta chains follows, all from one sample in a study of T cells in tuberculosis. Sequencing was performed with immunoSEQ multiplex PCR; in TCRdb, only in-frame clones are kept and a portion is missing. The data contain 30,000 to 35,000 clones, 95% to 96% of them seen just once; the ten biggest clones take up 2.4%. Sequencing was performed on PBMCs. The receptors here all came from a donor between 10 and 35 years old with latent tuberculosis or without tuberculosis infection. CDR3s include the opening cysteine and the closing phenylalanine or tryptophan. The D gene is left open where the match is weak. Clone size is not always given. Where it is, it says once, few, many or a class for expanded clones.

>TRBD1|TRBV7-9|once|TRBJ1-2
CASSSQGAIYGYTF
TGTGCCAGCAGCTCGCAGGGGGCGATCTATGGCTACACCTTC
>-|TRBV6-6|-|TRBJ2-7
CASSYSGASYEQYF
TGTGCCAGCAGTTACTCGGGAGCATCCTACGAGCAGTACTTC
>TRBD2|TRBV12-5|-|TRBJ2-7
CASGFPADRSWTSGRVCEQYF
TGTGCTAGTGGTTTCCCCGCTGACAGGTCCTGGACTAGCGGGAGGGTTTGCGAGCAGTACTTC
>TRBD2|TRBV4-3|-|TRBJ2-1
CASSQALLAGGNNEQFF
TGCGCCAGCAGCCAGGCCCTACTAGCGGGGGGGAACAATGAGCAGTTCTTC
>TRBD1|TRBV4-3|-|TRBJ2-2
CASSAGTEYTGELFF
TGCGCCAGCAGCGCCGGGACAGAATACACCGGGGAGCTGTTTTTT
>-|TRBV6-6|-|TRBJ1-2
CASSDDSYGYTF
TGTGCCAGCAGTGACGACAGCTATGGCTACACCTTC
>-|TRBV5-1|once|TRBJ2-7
CASSPAPVQGSYEQYF
TGCGCCAGCAGCCCGGCCCCGGTACAGGGATCCTACGAGCAGTACTTC
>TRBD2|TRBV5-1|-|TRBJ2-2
CASSYRTSGANTGELFF
TGCGCCAGCAGCTATCGGACTAGCGGGGCAAACACCGGGGAGCTGTTTTTT
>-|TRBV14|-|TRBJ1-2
CASSQSGVYGYTF
TGTGCCAGCAGCCAGTCAGGGGTATATGGCTACACCTTC
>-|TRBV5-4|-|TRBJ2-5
CASSLWQGQETQYF
TGTGCCAGCAGCTTGTGGCAGGGTCAAGAGACCCAGTACTTC
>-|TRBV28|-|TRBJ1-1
CASSPAENTEAFF
TGTGCCAGCAGTCCTGCAGAGAACACTGAAGCTTTCTTT
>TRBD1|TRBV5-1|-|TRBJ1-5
CASSLSQGTQPQHF
TGCGCCAGCAGCTTGTCACAGGGGACTCAGCCCCAGCATTTT
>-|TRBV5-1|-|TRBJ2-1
CASSLASSYNEQFF
TGCGCCAGCAGCTTGGCTAGCTCCTACAATGAGCAGTTCTTC
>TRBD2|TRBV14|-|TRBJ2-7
CASNERGLNEQYF
TGTGCCAGCAACGAGCGGGGACTGAACGAGCAGTACTTC
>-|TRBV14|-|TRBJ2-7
CASSPSSPYEQYF
TGTGCCAGCAGCCCCTCTAGTCCCTACGAGCAGTACTTC
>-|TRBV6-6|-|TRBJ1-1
CASRKTGSRVDTEAFF
TGTGCCAGCAGGAAAACAGGGAGTCGAGTAGACACTGAAGCTTTCTTT
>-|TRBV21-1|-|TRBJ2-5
CASSKFTGLAGFEETQYF
TGTGCCAGCAGCAAATTTACGGGACTAGCGGGGTTTGAAGAGACCCAGTACTTC
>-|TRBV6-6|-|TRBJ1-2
CASSRPDWQDYTF
TGTGCCAGCAGTAGACCGGACTGGCAGGACTACACCTTC
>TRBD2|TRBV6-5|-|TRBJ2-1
CASSYSNQRERREQFF
TGTGCCAGCAGTTACTCGAACCAGCGGGAGCGCCGCGAGCAGTTCTTC
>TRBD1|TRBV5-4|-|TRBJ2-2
CASSHIGTAYTGELFF
TGTGCCAGCAGCCATATAGGGACAGCATACACCGGGGAGCTGTTTTTT
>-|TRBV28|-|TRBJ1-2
CASTLGGGGYTF
TGTGCCAGCACCCTAGGGGGGGGTGGCTACACCTTC
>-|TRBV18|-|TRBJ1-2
CASSPLDSQGYTF
TGTGCCAGCTCACCTTTGGACAGTCAAGGCTACACCTTC
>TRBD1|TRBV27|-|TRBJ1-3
CATGTGITGNTIYF
TGTGCCACTGGGACAGGGATTACTGGAAACACCATATATTTT
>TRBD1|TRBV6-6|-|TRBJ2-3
CASSLGQVSTDTQYF
TGTGCCAGCAGTTTGGGACAGGTTAGCACAGATACGCAGTATTTT
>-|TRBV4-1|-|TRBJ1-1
CASSRSGLNTEAFF
TGCGCCAGCAGCCGTTCAGGCCTTAACACTGAAGCTTTCTTT
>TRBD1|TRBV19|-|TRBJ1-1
CASSPNRGIFTEAFF
TGTGCCAGTAGCCCCAACAGGGGAATATTCACTGAAGCTTTCTTT
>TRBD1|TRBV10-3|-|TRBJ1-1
CAIRPDRARTQHTEAFF
TGTGCCATCAGGCCGGACAGGGCGAGAACCCAACACACTGAAGCTTTCTTT
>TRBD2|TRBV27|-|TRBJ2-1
CASRSLAGAYGNEQFF
TGTGCCAGCAGATCTCTAGCGGGGGCCTACGGTAATGAGCAGTTCTTC
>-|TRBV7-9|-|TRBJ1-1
CASSFRTESEAFF
TGTGCCAGCAGCTTCCGGACAGAAAGTGAAGCTTTCTTT
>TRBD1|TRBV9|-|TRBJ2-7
CASSVATGRTGPFYEQYF
TGTGCCAGCAGCGTAGCTACGGGGAGGACAGGGCCCTTTTACGAGCAGTACTTC
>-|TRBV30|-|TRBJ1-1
CAWIPTGPAFF
TGTGCCTGGATCCCCACAGGGCCGGCTTTCTTT